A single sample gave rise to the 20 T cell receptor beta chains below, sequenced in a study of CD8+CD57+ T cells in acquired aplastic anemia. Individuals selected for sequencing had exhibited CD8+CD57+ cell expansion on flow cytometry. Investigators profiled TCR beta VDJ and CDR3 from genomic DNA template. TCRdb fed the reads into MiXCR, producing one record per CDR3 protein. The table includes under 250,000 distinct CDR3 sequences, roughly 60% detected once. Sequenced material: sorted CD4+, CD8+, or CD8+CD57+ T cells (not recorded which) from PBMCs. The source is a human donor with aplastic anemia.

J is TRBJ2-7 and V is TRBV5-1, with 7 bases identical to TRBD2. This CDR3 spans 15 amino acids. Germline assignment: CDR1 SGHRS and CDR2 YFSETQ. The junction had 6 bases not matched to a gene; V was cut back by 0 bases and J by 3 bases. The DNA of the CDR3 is TGCGCCAGCAGCTTGGGCGGGAGTAAGGTCTACGAGCAGTACTTC. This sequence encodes CASSLGGSKVYEQYF.

CDR3 bases: TGTGCCAGTAGTCCTAGCGGAAACTACAATGAGCAGTTCTTC. It yields the protein CASSPSGNYNEQFF. The V and J genes are TRBV19 and TRBJ2-1; 7 nucleotides agree with TRBD2. V shed 5 bases, J shed 3 bases, and the junction held 4 bases outside the gene matches. Germline CDR1 is LNHDA and CDR2 is SQIVND (reference sequence). The CDR3 is made up of 14 amino acids.

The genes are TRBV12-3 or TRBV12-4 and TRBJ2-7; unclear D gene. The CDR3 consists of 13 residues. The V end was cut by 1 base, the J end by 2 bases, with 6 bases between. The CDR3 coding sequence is TGTGCCAGCAGTTTAGAACGTACCTACGAGCAGTACTTC. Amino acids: CASSLERTYEQYF.

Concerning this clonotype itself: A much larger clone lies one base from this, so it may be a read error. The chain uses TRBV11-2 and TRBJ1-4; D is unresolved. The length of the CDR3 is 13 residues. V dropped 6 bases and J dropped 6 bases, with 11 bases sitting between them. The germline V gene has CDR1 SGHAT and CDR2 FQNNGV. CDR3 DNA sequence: TGTGCCAGCAGGCAAAGATTCGATGAAAAACTGTTTTTT. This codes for CASRQRFDEKLFF.

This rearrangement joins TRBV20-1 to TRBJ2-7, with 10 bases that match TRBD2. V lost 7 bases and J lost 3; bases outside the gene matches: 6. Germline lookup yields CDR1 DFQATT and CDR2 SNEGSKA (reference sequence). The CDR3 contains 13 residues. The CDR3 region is CSVSSGRGYEQYF. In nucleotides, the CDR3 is TGCAGTGTTTCGAGCGGGAGGGGCTACGAGCAGTACTTC.

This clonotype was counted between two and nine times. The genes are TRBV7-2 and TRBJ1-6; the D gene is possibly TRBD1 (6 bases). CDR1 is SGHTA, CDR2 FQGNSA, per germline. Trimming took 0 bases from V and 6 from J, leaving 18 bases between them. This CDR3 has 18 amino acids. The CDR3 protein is CASSLAGLRGALNSPLHF. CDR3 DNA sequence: TGTGCCAGCAGCTTAGCGGGGCTGAGGGGGGCGCTTAATTCACCCCTCCACTTT. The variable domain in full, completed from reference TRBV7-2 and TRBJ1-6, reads GAGVSQSPSNKVTEKGKDVELRCDPISGHTALYWYRQSLGQGLEFLIYFQGNSAPDKSGLPSDRFSAERTGGSVSTLTIQRTQQEDSAVYLCASSLAGLRGALNSPLHFGNGTRLTVT.

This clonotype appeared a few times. CDR3 sequence (DNA): TGTGCCACCAGTGATCCGACAGTACCTAACTATGGCTACACCTTC. Translated, it gives CATSDPTVPNYGYTF. The chain joins TRBV24-1 to TRBJ1-2, with D perhaps matching TRBD1 (5 bases). Trimming took off 3 bases at V and 0 bases at J, with 10 bases between the two ends. Germline values: CDR1 KGHDR, CDR2 SFDVKD. This CDR3 comprises 15 residues.

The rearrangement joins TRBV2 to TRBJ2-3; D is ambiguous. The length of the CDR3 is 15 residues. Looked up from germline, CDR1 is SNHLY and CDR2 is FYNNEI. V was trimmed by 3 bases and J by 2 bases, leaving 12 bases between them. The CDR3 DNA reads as TGTGCCAGCAGTGATTATCGGACCTTCACAGATACGCAGTATTTT. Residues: CASSDYRTFTDTQYF.

DNA of the CDR3: TGCAGTGCTAGGAGGGGGGCCGAGGAGACCCAGTACTTC. This translates into CSARRGAEETQYF. V gene TRBV20-1 combines with J gene TRBJ2-5; D may correspond to TRBD1 or TRBD2 (6 bases each). Trimming cost V 3 bases and J 5 bases, with 13 bases left between them. CDR3 length equals 13 residues. Germline lookup yields CDR1 DFQATT and CDR2 SNEGSKA (reference sequence).

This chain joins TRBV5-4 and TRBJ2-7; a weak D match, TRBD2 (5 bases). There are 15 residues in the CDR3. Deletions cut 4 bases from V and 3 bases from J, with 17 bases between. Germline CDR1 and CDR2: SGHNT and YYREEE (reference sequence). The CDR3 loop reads CASSPMGRGDYEQYF. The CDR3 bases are TGTGCCAGCAGCCCCATGGGTCGGGGTGACTACGAGCAGTACTTC.

Here the CDR3 reads CASSQDIVGAPRTQYF. The CDR3 DNA sequence: TGCGCCAGCAGCCAAGATATCGTGGGGGCCCCCCGGACGCAGTATTTT. This chain joins TRBV4-1 and TRBJ2-3; maybe TRBD1 (6 bases). Trimming removed 0 bases at V and 9 bases at J, with 19 bases between. The CDR3 is 16 residues long. Per the germline V gene, CDR1 is MGHRA and CDR2 is YSYEKL.

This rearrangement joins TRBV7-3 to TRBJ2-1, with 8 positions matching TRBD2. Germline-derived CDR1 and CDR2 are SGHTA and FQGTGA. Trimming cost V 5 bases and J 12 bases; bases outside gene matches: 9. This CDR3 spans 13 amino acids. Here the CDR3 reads CASSPGLALGQFF. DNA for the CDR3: TGTGCCAGCAGCCCTGGACTAGCCTTAGGGCAGTTCTTC. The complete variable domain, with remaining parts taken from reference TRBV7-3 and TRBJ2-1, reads GAGVSQTPSNKVTEKGKYVELRCDPISGHTALYWYRQSLGQGPEFLIYFQGTGAADDSGLPNDRFFAVRPEGSVSTLKIQRTERGDSAVYLCASSPGLALGQFFGPGTRLTVL.

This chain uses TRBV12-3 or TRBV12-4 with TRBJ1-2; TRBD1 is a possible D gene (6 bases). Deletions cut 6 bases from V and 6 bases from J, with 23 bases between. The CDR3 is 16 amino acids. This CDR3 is CASSLGGGQGLDGYTF. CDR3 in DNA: TGTGCCAGCAGCCTGGGGGGGGGGCAGGGCTTGGATGGCTACACCTTC.

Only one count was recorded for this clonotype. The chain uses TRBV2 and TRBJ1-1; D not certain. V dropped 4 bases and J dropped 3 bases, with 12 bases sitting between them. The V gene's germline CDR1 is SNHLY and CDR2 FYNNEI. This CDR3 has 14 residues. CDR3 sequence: CASSVRAPYTEAFF. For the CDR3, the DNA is TGTGCCAGCAGTGTAAGGGCCCCTTACACTGAAGCTTTCTTT.

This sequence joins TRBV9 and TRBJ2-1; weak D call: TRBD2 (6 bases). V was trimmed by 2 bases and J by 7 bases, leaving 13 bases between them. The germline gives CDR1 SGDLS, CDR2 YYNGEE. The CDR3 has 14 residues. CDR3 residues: CASSVSSDVNEQFF. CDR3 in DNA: TGTGCCAGCAGCGTGTCTAGCGATGTAAATGAGCAGTTCTTC.

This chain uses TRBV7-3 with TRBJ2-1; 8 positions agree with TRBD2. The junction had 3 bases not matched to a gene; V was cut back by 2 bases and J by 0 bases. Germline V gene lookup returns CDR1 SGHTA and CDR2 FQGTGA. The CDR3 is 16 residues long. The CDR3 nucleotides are TGTGCCAGCAGCTTAGACGGGGGGGGCTCCTACAATGAGCAGTTCTTC. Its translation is CASSLDGGGSYNEQFF.

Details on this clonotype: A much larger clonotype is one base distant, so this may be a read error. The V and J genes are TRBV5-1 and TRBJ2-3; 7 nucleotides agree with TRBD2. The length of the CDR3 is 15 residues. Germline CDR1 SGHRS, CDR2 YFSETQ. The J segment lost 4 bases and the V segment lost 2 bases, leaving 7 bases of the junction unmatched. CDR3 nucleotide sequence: TGCGCCAGCAGCTTTTTGGGGGGGTACGCAGATACGCAGTATTTT. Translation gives CASSFLGGYADTQYF.

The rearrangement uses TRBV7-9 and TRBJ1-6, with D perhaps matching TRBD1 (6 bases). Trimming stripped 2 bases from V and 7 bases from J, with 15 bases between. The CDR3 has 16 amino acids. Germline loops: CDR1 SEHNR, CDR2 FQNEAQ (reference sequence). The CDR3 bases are TGTGCCAGCAGCTTATCGGGGGCAACGGGGAATTCACCCCTCCACTTT. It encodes CASSLSGATGNSPLHF.

CDR3 residues: CASSKFSGRPDTQYF. CDR3 nucleotides: TGTGCCAGCAGCAAATTTAGCGGGAGGCCAGATACGCAGTATTTT. V gene TRBV28 combines with J gene TRBJ2-3; the match to TRBD2 covers 10 bases. CDR3 length equals 15 residues. Germline assignment: CDR1 MDHEN and CDR2 SYDVKM. Trimming removed 6 bases from V and 4 bases from J; junction bases left unmatched: 7.

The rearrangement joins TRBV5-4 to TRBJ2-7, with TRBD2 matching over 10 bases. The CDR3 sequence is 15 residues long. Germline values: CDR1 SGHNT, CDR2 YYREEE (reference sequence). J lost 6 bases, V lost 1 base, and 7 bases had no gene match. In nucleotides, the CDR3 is TGTGCCAGCAGCTTGTGGGGAAGCGGGGGGGGCGAGCAGTACTTC. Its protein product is CASSLWGSGGGEQYF.